This T cell receptor beta chain was captured in a study of blood T cell repertoires in COVID-19. Overall study context: Samples of COVID-19 (acute and convalescent) were obtained from the United States, Italy and Spain. Sources were T cells, B-cell-depleted T cells, or PBMCs; the material itself was cDNA or gDNA.

In the original workflow: Amplifying reference gene primers gave estimates of nucleated cell counts. The assay was immunoSEQ multiplex PCR, and TCRdb's table has in-frame clones only and misses some. The DNA was the basis for D and trimming; V, J and clone size are from that table. Of around 140,000 clones listed, around 87% are singletons. V was clipped by 4 bases and J by 5 bases, with 11 bases between them. The germline CDR1 and CDR2 sequences are MNHEY and SMNVEV (reference sequence). The CDR3 contains 13 residues. Seattle's enrolled individuals joined amid active infection and were then monitored longitudinally.

The TCR comes from a man between 18 and 35 years old with COVID-19, enrolled during active disease. Material: peripheral blood. The chain recombines TRBV27 with TRBJ1-1; D not certain. The CDR3 region has the DNA TGTGCCAGCAGTTCTGTTCGAGGGACTGAAGCTTTCTTT. It is translated as CASSSVRGTEAFF.